Presented here are 22 T cell receptor beta chains from one specimen sequenced in a study of CXCR3-negative and CXCR3-positive naive CD8 T cells. Findings and limits, study-wide: Higher TRB CDR3 hydrophobicity marked CXCR3-positive naive cells relative to CXCR3-negative naive cells.

All TRB cDNA libraries came from 5' RACE performed with UMI labels. From its re-call of the 5' RACE reads, TCRdb lists each CDR3 protein once, without DNA. The table lists some 99,000 distinct CDR3 sequences. Their antigens are not known. The sequenced material came from naive CXCR3+ CD8+ T cells from blood. Subset specified: CD45RO-CCR7+CD27+CD95- naive CD8+ T cells expressing CXCR3 (TNR3+). The receptor set was obtained from a human donor in good health. Some clones in this sample may be carry-over from other donors' samples.

V usage is TRBV6-2 or TRBV6-3 and J usage is TRBJ2-1; TCRdb indicates TRBD2, and absent DNA this call remains unverified. CDR3 length equals 15 residues. Germline CDR1 reads MNHEY; CDR2 reads SVGEGT. The CDR3 sequence is CASSLPSGGADEQFF.

CDR3 protein: CASSPGTHPGRQYF. The gene calls are TRBV7-2 and TRBJ2-7; TCRdb reports TRBD1, a call that lacks DNA to check it against. CDR1 and CDR2 from the germline V gene are SGHTA and FQGNSA. This CDR3 has 14 residues.

The CDR3 loop reads CASSLGVGGELFF. This rearrangement joins TRBV6-5 to TRBJ2-2; TCRdb outputs TRBD1, but without DNA this stays unchecked. The CDR3 loop spans 13 amino acids. Germline CDR1 is MNHEY and CDR2 is SVGAGI.

The rearrangement uses TRBV12-3 or TRBV12-4 and TRBJ2-3; TCRdb reports TRBD1, a call that lacks DNA to check it against. CDR3 length: 15 amino acids. This chain's CDR3 is CASSFSGGRADTQYF.

V gene TRBV20-1 combines with J gene TRBJ2-2; checking the TCRdb D call of TRBD1 is not possible without DNA. Germline V lookup: CDR1 DFQATT, CDR2 SNEGSKA (reference sequence). CDR3 length: 16 residues. The CDR3 is CSARGRRGMNTGELFF.

This chain connects TRBV12-3 or TRBV12-4 to TRBJ2-7; TCRdb selects TRBD1, and the lack of DNA leaves this call unchecked. The CDR3 consists of 16 residues. CDR3 sequence reads: CASSPGPRDSSYEQYF.

The chain joins TRBV7-9 to TRBJ1-2; the D call from TCRdb, TRBD1, cannot be confirmed without DNA. Germline loops: CDR1 SEHNR, CDR2 FQNEAQ (reference sequence). The length of the CDR3 is 14 residues. This chain's CDR3 is CASSAGQRHYGYTF.

J is TRBJ2-7 and V is TRBV4-2; no DNA is available, so the TRBD2 call from TCRdb remains unchecked. The CDR3 covers 15 residues. The germline V gene has CDR1 LGHNA and CDR2 YNFKEQ. CDR3 sequence: CASSQVKAGPYEQYF.

This rearrangement joins TRBV21-1 to TRBJ1-6; the TCRdb D gene call, TRBD1, has no DNA to confirm it. TRBV21-1 is a pseudogene. The CDR3 has 14 amino acids. The CDR3 loop is CASSNGTGNSPLHF.

V and J are TRBV28 and TRBJ2-2. Germline V gene sequence: CDR1 MDHEN, CDR2 SYDVKM. This CDR3 spans 13 amino acids. CDR3 in amino acids: CASKYRYTGELFF.

The chain employs TRBV28 and TRBJ2-1; TCRdb's D gene call, TRBD1, goes unchecked for lack of DNA. Germline CDR1 reads MDHEN; CDR2 reads SYDVKM. The CDR3 sequence is 15 residues long. CDR3 in amino acids: CASSYDRGRRYEQFF.

The gene calls are TRBV5-6 and TRBJ2-5; TCRdb gives TRBD1 as the D gene, but with no DNA this cannot be confirmed. The CDR3 is 13 residues long. Looked up from germline, CDR1 is SGHDT and CDR2 is YYEEEE. The CDR3 sequence is CASSPDREETQYF.

The chain links TRBV19 to TRBJ2-1; there is no DNA to check the TCRdb D call of TRBD2. This CDR3 is 14 amino acids long. Germline V CDR1 and CDR2: LNHDA, SQIVND (reference sequence). The CDR3: CASSTSGGALEQFF.

The chain links TRBV28 to TRBJ2-7; TCRdb returns TRBD1, unconfirmable since there is no DNA. Germline V gene data show CDR1 as MDHEN and CDR2 as SYDVKM. The CDR3 spans 15 residues. The CDR3 sequence is CASSLLGGTSYEQYF.

CDR3 region: CASSLAPGSSYEQYF. V and J are TRBV5-1 and TRBJ2-7. Germline CDR1 and CDR2: SGHRS and YFSETQ. CDR3 length: 15 amino acids. The variable domain in full, completed from reference TRBV5-1 and TRBJ2-7, reads KAGVTQTPRYLIKTRGQQVTLSCSPISGHRSVSWYQQTPGQGLQFLFEYFSETQRNKGNFPGRFSGRQFSNSRSEMNVSTLELGDSALYLCASSLAPGSSYEQYFGPGTRLTVT.

The chain is built from TRBV4-2 and TRBJ2-7; TCRdb calls TRBD1, which cannot be checked without DNA. CDR3 size: 14 residues. CDR1 is LGHNA, CDR2 YNFKEQ, per germline. CDR3 in amino acids: CASSQPGQGDEQYF.

The chain recombines TRBV7-2 with TRBJ2-5; TCRdb names TRBD2, which stays unverified in the absence of DNA. In germline, CDR1 is SGHTA, CDR2 FQGNSA. This CDR3 is built from 15 residues. The CDR3 loop reads CASSPLAGGGETQYF.

The chain has TRBV10-3 and TRBJ2-2; TCRdb calls TRBD1, which cannot be checked without DNA. CDR3 length: 14 amino acids. Germline CDR1 reads ENHRY; CDR2 reads SYGVKD. Here the CDR3 reads CAIIRDSNTGELFF.

The gene calls are TRBV27 and TRBJ2-3; the D call of TRBD1 rests on TCRdb alone, since no DNA is present to check it. The CDR3 has 14 residues. Germline-derived CDR1 and CDR2 are MNHEY and SMNVEV (reference sequence). The CDR3 protein is CASRDPLVWDTQYF.

The chain is built from TRBV6-2 or TRBV6-3 and TRBJ1-2; no DNA is available, so the TRBD1 call from TCRdb remains unchecked. Germline V gene sequence: CDR1 MNHEY, CDR2 SVGEGT. CDR3 length equals 16 residues. The CDR3 sequence is CASSYSPGQGDYGYTF.

The V gene is TRBV27, the J gene TRBJ2-6; TCRdb's assignment of TRBD2 cannot be checked, as there is no DNA. Germline loops: CDR1 MNHEY, CDR2 SMNVEV (reference sequence). This CDR3 spans 18 amino acids. The CDR3: CASSGLAGVYSGANVLTF.

The chain combines TRBV25-1 with TRBJ1-1; TCRdb designates TRBD1, a call that cannot be tested without DNA. Germline V gives CDR1 MGHDK, CDR2 SYGVNS. CDR3 length: 13 residues. The CDR3 region is CASSRGVNTEAFF.